This T cell receptor (beta chain) was retrieved from a study of shared clonotypes between healthy human individuals. The table came from immunoSEQ multiplex PCR; TCRdb's copy has only in-frame clones and leaves some out. This table holds roughly 2,500,000 clones, roughly 93% found once. The germline V gene has CDR1 SGHRS and CDR2 YFSETQ. CDR3 size: 14 residues. Trimming shortened V by 0 bases and J by 5 bases, and 11 bases separated the two germline ends. In the case of this clone: This same CDR3 is encoded by further DNA sequences in the sample.

The chain links TRBV5-1 to TRBJ2-5, with D perhaps TRBD1 (7 bases). The TCR sequence derives from a man aged 18 to 35 in good health. Some clones in this sample may be carry-over from other donors' samples. The sample taken for sequencing was naive CD4+ T cells from PBMCs. The sample's subset: CD45RA+ positively selected. The CDR3 spells CASSLGQGGETQYF. As DNA, the CDR3 is TGCGCCAGCAGCTTGGGGCAGGGGGGCGAGACCCAGTACTTC.